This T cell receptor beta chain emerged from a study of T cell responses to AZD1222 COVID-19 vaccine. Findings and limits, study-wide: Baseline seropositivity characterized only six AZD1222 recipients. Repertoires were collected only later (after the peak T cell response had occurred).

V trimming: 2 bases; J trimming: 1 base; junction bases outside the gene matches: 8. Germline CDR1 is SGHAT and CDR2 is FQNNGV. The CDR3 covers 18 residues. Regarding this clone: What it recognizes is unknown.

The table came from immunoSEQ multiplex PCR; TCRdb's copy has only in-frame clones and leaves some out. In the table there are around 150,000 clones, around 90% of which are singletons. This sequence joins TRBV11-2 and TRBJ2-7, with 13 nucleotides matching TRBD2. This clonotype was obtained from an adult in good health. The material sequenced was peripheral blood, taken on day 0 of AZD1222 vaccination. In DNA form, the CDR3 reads TGTGCCAGCAGCTTAACCGGGACTAGCGGGACGATTTCCTACGAGCAGTACTTC. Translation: CASSLTGTSGTISYEQYF. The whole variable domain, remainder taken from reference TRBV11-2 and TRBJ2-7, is EAGVAQSPRYKIIEKRQSVAFWCNPISGHATLYWYQQILGQGPKLLIQFQNNGVVDDSQLPKDRFSAERLKGVDSTLKIQPAKLEDSAVYLCASSLTGTSGTISYEQYFGPGTRLTVT.